This TCR beta chain was recorded in a study of T cell responses to AZD1222 COVID-19 vaccine. The V gene lost 0 bases and the J gene lost 4 bases, with 15 bases spanning the gap. CDR3 size: 16 residues. The germline V gene encodes CDR1 SGDLS and CDR2 YYNGEE. This clone appeared a single time. Antigen: not known. The study's findings and limits: Only a handful of AZD1222 recipients, more than five in all, had baseline seropositivity. Sampled repertoires all dated from after the peak T cell response. Clonal diversity was possibly underestimated; the donors were predominantly white British and more often female. Spike-specific TCR breadth and depth went up after people got two AZD1222 doses.

Profiled with immunoSEQ multiplex PCR; TCRdb holds only in-frame clones, not every one. The sample includes roughly 180,000 clones, under 95% of them seen just once. The receptor comes from an adult who received the AZD1222 COVID-19 vaccine. This chain uses TRBV9 with TRBJ2-3, with D uncertain. The material sequenced was peripheral blood, taken 28 days after the second AZD1222 dose. CDR3 residues: CASSVEGGQISDTQYF. In DNA, the CDR3 is TGTGCCAGCAGCGTAGAAGGCGGCCAGATTTCAGATACGCAGTATTTT.